The rows below give T cell receptor beta chains drawn from one sample of a study of T cell responses to AZD1222 COVID-19 vaccine. Assay: immunoSEQ multiplex PCR; the TCRdb copy retains only in-frame clones and omits some. The profile shows about 140,000 clones, roughly 92% of them singletons. The source was peripheral blood, collected 28 days after the second AZD1222 dose. The receptors were gathered from an adult who received the AZD1222 COVID-19 vaccine. The CDR3 runs from the conserved cysteine through the conserved F or W. The D gene is left open where the match is weak. Clone size, where shown, is once, few, many, or a class for clones that have expanded.

clone size	V gene	D gene	J gene	CDR3 DNA	CDR3 protein
once	TRBV9	NA	TRBJ1-1	TGTGCCAGCAGCGTAGCGGCGGGTGGAGGAGCTTTCTTT	CASSVAAGGGAFF
NA	TRBV9	NA	TRBJ2-5	TGTGCCAGCAGCGTAGGTGGGTGGGGGGAGACCCAGTACTTC	CASSVGGWGETQYF
once	TRBV19	NA	TRBJ1-2	TGTGCCAGTAGTATTTTTCGGCGAGAGGGCTACACCTTC	CASSIFRREGYTF
NA	TRBV7-9	NA	TRBJ2-5	TGTGCCAGCAGCTTAGCAGGGGGAGAGACCCAGTACTTC	CASSLAGGETQYF
NA	TRBV20-1	NA	TRBJ1-6	TGCAGTGCTAGTCAGGGGAATCGATCACCCCTCCACTTT	CSASQGNRSPLHF
NA	TRBV9	TRBD1	TRBJ1-4	TGTGCCAGCAGCGTAGGGGGACAGGGTTTTGCTGAAAAACTGTTTTTT	CASSVGGQGFAEKLFF
NA	TRBV4-3	TRBD1	TRBJ1-5	TGCGCCAGCAGCAAAAGGACAGGGGGAGATCAGCCCCAGCATTTT	CASSKRTGGDQPQHF
NA	TRBV19	TRBD1	TRBJ1-2	TGTGCCAGTAGAGAGACAGGGGGCGCTGGCTACACCTTC	CASRETGGAGYTF
NA	TRBV6-2/TRBV6-3	NA	TRBJ2-1	TGTGCCAGCAGTTACCCGGGACGGGGCAATGAGCAGTTCTTC	CASSYPGRGNEQFF
NA	TRBV6-2/TRBV6-3	TRBD1	TRBJ1-6	TGTGCCAGCAGTTACTCCCTAACAGGGGGGGATTGGCATTCACCCCTCCACTTT	CASSYSLTGGDWHSPLHF
NA	TRBV28	NA	TRBJ2-7	TGTGCCAGCTATCGATCAGGGGACTACTACGAGCAGTACTTC	CASYRSGDYYEQYF
NA	TRBV5-1	TRBD1	TRBJ1-6	TGCGCCAGCAGCTTGAAGACAGGGTTAAATTCACCCCTCCACTTT	CASSLKTGLNSPLHF
NA	TRBV6-2/TRBV6-3	TRBD2	TRBJ2-1	TGTGCCAGCAGTTACCCTAAAGGGCTAGCGGGGGAACGGGAGCAGTTCTTC	CASSYPKGLAGEREQFF
NA	TRBV7-3	NA	TRBJ2-3	TGTGCCAGCAGCCCCCCTTCCACAGATACGCAGTATTTT	CASSPPSTDTQYF
NA	TRBV5-8	NA	TRBJ2-1	TGTGCCAGCAGCAATTATCCTCGGGGTGAGCAGTTCTTC	CASSNYPRGEQFF
once	TRBV3-1/TRBV3-2	TRBD1	TRBJ1-2	TGTGCCAGCAGCCGACTAGGGGGCCCCTATGGCTACACCTTC	CASSRLGGPYGYTF
NA	TRBV25-1	NA	TRBJ2-5	TGTGCCAGCAGTGACGAAATCGGGGGTCGGGGTGAGACCCAGTACTTC	CASSDEIGGRGETQYF
NA	TRBV4-3	TRBD1	TRBJ1-1	TGCGCCAGCAGCCAGGGAAGGGACAGAAAGAACACTGAAGCTTTCTTT	CASSQGRDRKNTEAFF
NA	TRBV29-1	NA	TRBJ2-3	TGCAGCGTTGCTATACTTAGCACAGATACGCAGTATTTT	CSVAILSTDTQYF
NA	TRBV6-2/TRBV6-3	TRBD1	TRBJ1-6	TGTGCCAGCAGCCAAACCAGACAGGGGGTCGGTTCACCCCTCCACTTT	CASSQTRQGVGSPLHF
once	TRBV13	NA	TRBJ2-7	TGTGCCAGCAGCTTGGGTTACGAGCAGTACTTC	CASSLGYEQYF
once	TRBV7-9	NA	TRBJ1-1	TGTGCCAGCACTCAGGAGGGGTTTGGGATGAACACTGAAGCTTTCTTT	CASTQEGFGMNTEAFF
NA	TRBV4-3	NA	TRBJ2-2	TGCGCCAGCAGCCAAGAACGGTCCTACGTGAACACCGGGGAGCTGTTTTTT	CASSQERSYVNTGELFF
NA	TRBV2	TRBD1	TRBJ2-5	TGTGCCAGCCCCGGAGAGGGGGCTGAGGAGACCCAGTACTTC	CASPGEGAEETQYF
NA	TRBV7-3	NA	TRBJ1-3	TGTGCCAGCAGCTCAGGAGCTGGAAACACCATATATTTT	CASSSGAGNTIYF
NA	TRBV24-1	NA	TRBJ2-5	TGTGCCACCAGTGATTTGAAGTCGACAGAGACCCAGTACTTC	CATSDLKSTETQYF
NA	TRBV7-3	TRBD2	TRBJ2-3	TGTGCCAGCAGCTTTGCCGGGGGGGTTGGAGATACGCAGTATTTT	CASSFAGGVGDTQYF
NA	TRBV2	NA	TRBJ1-6	TGTGCCAGATCCCGGGACATTGGGGGAAATTCACCCCTCCACTTT	CARSRDIGGNSPLHF